This note documents a single T cell receptor beta chain sequence. Its antigen is as yet unknown. This specimen comes from a study of cytomegalovirus exposure and HLA in healthy donors. Findings and caveats of the study: With later analysis, a missense DCLRE1C variant became linked to TCR beta V- and J-gene trimming. Productive status was seen about 90% or about 30% of the time for most TCR beta V segments in an earlier analysis. It was reported that TCR beta sequences correctly inferred the HLA-A and HLA-B alleles for most subjects.

V lost 6 bases to trimming and J lost 5 bases, with 10 bases between them. CDR1 PRHDT and CDR2 FYEKMQ come from the germline V gene (reference sequence). This CDR3 contains 13 residues. Primers for the PCR totalled 60 Vbeta and 13 Jbeta. Using immunoSEQ multiplex PCR, the repertoire was profiled, and TCRdb retains in-frame clones only, with some absent. Of 100,000 to 150,000 clones in the sample, around 78% were seen once. The TCR was taken from a man in his forties or fifties in good health and CMV-seronegative. The sequencing input was PBMCs. The chain employs TRBV13 and TRBJ2-2; possibly TRBD2 for D (5 bases). This CDR3 is CASRRLLTGELFF. The CDR3 DNA follows: TGTGCCAGCAGACGACTATTAACCGGGGAGCTGTTTTTT.